What follows describes a single T cell receptor beta chain. No cognate antigen has been identified for it. No much larger clone exists at a distance of one base, and base qualities are not known. The entry originates in a study of CD8+CD57+ T cells in acquired aplastic anemia (dated by TCRdb to between 2017 and 2018). Regarding the research as a whole: A mean of roughly 3.2 ug of DNA, ranging from roughly 0.19 to 30 ug, was extracted from sorted CD4+ and CD8+ cells. Healthy donor samples averaged approximately 10 million reads for CD4+ and fewer than 12 million for CD8+ cells. General study outcomes and caveats: CD8+ Simpson's diversity did not differ significantly between patients and healthy controls (P=0.060). Although roughly 29 CD8+ CDR3 sequences were shared by patients and controls, these sequences appeared highly expressed in patients and within the immunodominant clones of patients.

Compared with germline, V lacks 2 bases and J lacks 7 bases; bases without a gene match: 9. The CDR3, from cysteine to phenylalanine, totals 14 residues. Of the read, only the CDR3 DNA is kept; its 42 bases are in frame from base 1. The germline V gene (reference sequence) yields DFQATT for CDR1 and SNEGSKA for CDR2. Genomic DNA was used as template for profiling of TCR beta VDJ combinations and CDR3 sequences. An Illumina HiSeq 2000 was used for TCR repertoire sequencing. In the original analysis: Repertoires were assessed using TRBV/TRBJ rearrangement plots, CDR3 size and DJ length profiles, and Simpson's diversity index. The most abundant DNA sequence in the deep sequencing data was defined as the immunodominant clone. CDR3 amino acid sequences were checked for sharing between subjects and were compared against published repertoires and the VDJdb database. TCRdb reran the public reads through fastp at Q25 and MiXCR, keeping productive beta chains. Entries that share a CDR3 protein sequence are merged under the most common genes and DNA. These V and J calls rely on TCRdb rather than the paper's analysis. Counted in this sample were some 200,000 distinct CDR3 sequences; over 60% of them appeared once. The leading ten clones occupy over 25% of the sample.

The study deep-sequenced TCR repertoires of sorted CD4+ and CD8+ blood T cells from severe aplastic anemia patients and healthy subjects. Ficoll-Paque density gradient centrifugation was used to isolate peripheral blood mononuclear cells. Before DNA was extracted, CD4+ and CD8+ T cells were sorted using either FACS or magnetic beads. The sample was sorted CD4+, CD8+, or CD8+CD57+ T cells (not recorded which) from PBMCs. This TCR came from a human donor in good health. Recombination linked TRBV20-1 to TRBJ1-1; TRBD1 matches 8 bases in the middle. The CDR3 region: CSARSRQGALEAFF. The nucleotide sequence is given as TGCAGTGCTAGAAGTCGGCAGGGGGCACTTGAAGCTTTCTTT.